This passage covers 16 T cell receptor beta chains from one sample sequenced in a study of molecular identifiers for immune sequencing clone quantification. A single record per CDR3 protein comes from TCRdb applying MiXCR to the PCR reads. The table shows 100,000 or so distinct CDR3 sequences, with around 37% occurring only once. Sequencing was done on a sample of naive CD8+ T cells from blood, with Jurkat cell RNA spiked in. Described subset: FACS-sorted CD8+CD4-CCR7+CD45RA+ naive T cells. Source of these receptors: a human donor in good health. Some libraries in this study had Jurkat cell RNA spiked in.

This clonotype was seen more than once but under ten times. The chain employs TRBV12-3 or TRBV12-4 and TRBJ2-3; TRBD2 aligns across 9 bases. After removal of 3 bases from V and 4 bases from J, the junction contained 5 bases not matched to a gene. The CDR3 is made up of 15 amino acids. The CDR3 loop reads CASSFGTSNADTQYF. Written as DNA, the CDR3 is TGTGCCAGCAGTTTTGGGACTAGCAACGCAGATACGCAGTATTTT.

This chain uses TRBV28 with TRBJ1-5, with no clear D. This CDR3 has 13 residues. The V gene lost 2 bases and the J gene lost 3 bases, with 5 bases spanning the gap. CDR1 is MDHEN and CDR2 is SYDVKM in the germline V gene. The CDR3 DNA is TGTGCCAGCAGTTTAGTTACCAATCAGCCCCAGCATTTT. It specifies CASSLVTNQPQHF.

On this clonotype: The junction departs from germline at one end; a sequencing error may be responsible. The CDR3: CASSQVLAGVLETQYF. CDR3 coding DNA: TGTGCCAGCAGCCAAGTCCTAGCGGGGGTTCTAGAGACACAGTACTTC. V usage is TRBV14 and J usage is TRBJ2-5; 10 positions agree with TRBD2. The germline V gene encodes CDR1 SGHDN and CDR2 FVKESK. This CDR3 spans 16 amino acids.

CDR3 in amino acids: CSVNVVSPDEQFF. Here the CDR3 DNA reads TGCAGCGTTAACGTGGTGTCGCCCGATGAGCAGTTCTTC. This chain connects TRBV29-1 to TRBJ2-1, with no clear D. Germline V gene sequence: CDR1 SQVTM, CDR2 ANQGSEA. The CDR3 is 13 residues long. Trimming took off 5 bases at V and 8 bases at J, with 16 bases between the two ends.

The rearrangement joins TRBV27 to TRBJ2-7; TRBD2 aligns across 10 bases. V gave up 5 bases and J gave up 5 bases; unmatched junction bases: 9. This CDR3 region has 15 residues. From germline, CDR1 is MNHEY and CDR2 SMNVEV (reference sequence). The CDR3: CASSPQLAGLDEQYF. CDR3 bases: TGTGCCAGCAGTCCCCAACTAGCGGGATTGGACGAGCAGTACTTC.

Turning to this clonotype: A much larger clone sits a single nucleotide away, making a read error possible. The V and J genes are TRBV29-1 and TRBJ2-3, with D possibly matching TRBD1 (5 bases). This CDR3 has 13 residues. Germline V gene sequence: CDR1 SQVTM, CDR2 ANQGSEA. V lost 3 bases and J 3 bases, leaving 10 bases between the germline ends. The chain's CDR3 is CSVDSGWTDTQYF. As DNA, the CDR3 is TGCAGCGTTGACTCAGGGTGGACAGATACGCAGTATTTT.

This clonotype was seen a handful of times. The CDR3 sequence is CASSFGGTGPGWYF. CDR3 in DNA: TGTGCCAGCAGTTTCGGAGGGACAGGGCCGGGATGGTACTTC. This rearrangement joins TRBV28 to TRBJ2-4; the match to TRBD1 covers 9 bases. The CDR3 length is 14 residues. The V gene's germline CDR1 is MDHEN and CDR2 SYDVKM. Trimming at V came to 3 bases and at J to 15 bases, leaving 12 bases not matched to a gene.

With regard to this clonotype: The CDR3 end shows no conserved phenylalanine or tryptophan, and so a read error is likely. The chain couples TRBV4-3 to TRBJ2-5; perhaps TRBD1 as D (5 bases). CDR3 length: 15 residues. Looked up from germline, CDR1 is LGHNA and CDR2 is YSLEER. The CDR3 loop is CASRQDDSRGSTQYI. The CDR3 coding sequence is TGCGCCAGCCGCCAAGACGACAGCCGTGGGTCGACCCAGTACATC.

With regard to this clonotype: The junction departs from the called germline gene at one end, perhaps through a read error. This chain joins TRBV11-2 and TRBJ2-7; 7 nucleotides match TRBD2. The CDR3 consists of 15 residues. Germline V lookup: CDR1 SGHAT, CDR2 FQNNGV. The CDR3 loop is CASSPAGESSYGQYF. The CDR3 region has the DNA TGTGCCAGCAGCCCCGCGGGGGAGAGCTCCTACGGGCAGTACTTC. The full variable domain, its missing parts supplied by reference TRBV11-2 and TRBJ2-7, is EAGVAQSPRYKIIEKRQSVAFWCNPISGHATLYWYQQILGQGPKLLIQFQNNGVVDDSQLPKDRFSAERLKGVDSTLKIQPAKLEDSAVYLCASSPAGESSYGQYFGPGTRLTVT.

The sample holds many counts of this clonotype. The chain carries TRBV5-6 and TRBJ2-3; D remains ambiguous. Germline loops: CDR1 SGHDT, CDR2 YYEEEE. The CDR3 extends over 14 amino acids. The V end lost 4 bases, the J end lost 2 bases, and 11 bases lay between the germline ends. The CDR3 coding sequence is TGTGCCAGCAGCATAGTAGGAGCCACAGATACGCAGTATTTT. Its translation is CASSIVGATDTQYF.

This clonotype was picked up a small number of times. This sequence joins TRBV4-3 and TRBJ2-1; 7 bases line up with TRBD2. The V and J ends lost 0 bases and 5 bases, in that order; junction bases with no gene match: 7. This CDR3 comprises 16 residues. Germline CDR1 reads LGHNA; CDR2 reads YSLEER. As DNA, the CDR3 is TGCGCCAGCAGCCAAGATCCGGGCGGGAGAGACAATGAGCAGTTCTTC. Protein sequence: CASSQDPGGRDNEQFF.

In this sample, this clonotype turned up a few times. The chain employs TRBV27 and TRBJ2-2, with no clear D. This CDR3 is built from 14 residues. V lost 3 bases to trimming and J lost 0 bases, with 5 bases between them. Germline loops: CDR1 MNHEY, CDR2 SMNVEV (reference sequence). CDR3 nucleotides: TGTGCCAGCAGTTTTGGGCCGAACACCGGGGAGCTGTTTTTT. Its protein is CASSFGPNTGELFF.

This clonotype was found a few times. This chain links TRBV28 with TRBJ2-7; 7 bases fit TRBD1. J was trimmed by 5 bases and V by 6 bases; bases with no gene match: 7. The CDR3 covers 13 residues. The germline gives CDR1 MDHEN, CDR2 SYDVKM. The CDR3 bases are TGTGCCAGCAGCCAGGACAGGATCGACGAGCAGTACTTC. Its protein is CASSQDRIDEQYF.

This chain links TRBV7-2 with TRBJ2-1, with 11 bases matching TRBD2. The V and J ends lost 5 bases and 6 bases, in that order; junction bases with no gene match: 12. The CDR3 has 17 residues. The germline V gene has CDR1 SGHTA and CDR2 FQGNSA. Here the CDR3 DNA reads TGTGCCAGCAGCAACTACCAACTAGCGGGAGTTCGCAATGAGCAGTTCTTC. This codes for CASSNYQLAGVRNEQFF.

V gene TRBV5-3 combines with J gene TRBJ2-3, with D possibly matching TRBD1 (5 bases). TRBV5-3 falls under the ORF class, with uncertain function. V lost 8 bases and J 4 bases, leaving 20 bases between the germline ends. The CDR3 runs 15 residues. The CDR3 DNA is TGTGCCAGCAGCATCGGCTGGGGCCCCGCAGATACGCAGTATTTT. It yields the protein CASSIGWGPADTQYF.

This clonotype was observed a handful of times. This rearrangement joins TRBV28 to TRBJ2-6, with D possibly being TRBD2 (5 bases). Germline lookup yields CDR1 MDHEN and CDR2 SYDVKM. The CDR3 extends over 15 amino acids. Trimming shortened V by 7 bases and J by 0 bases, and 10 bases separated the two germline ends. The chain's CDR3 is CASTEGSSGANVLTF. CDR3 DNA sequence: TGTGCCAGCACCGAGGGTAGCTCTGGGGCCAACGTCCTGACTTTC.